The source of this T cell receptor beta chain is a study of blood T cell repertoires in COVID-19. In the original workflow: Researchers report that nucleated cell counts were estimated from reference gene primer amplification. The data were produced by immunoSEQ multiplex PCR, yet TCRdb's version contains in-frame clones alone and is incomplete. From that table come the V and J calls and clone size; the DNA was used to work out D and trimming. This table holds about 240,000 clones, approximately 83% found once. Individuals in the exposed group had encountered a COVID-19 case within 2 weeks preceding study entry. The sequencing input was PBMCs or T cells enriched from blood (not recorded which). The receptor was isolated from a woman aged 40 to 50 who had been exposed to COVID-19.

CDR3 coding DNA: TGTGCCAGCAGCTTGTGGGGGGGCTCCTACAATGAGCAGTTCTTC. It codes for CASSLWGGSYNEQFF. The V call is TRBV3-1 (or the pseudogene TRBV3-2), the J call TRBJ2-1; 7 bases fit TRBD2. The CDR3 contains 15 residues. CDR1 and CDR2 from the germline V gene are LGHDT and YNNKEL (reference sequence). Trimming at V came to 5 bases and at J to 0 bases, leaving 4 bases not matched to a gene.